Listed here are 10 T cell receptor beta chains from one sample, sequenced in a study of blood T cell repertoires in COVID-19 (dated by TCRdb to 2018 to 2021). The library came from the immunoSEQ multiplex PCR assay. Drawn from immuneACCESS, this table holds only the in-frame rearrangements with V and J called that TCRdb kept. Clones are partly lost; checked studies trace under half to an unresolved V gene and leave the rest unexplained. Across this sample there are about 160,000 clones, with more than 75% seen only once. Of the sample, around 1.1% is held by the ten largest clones. The sample taken for sequencing was peripheral blood. These receptors originate from a man aged 40-50 years with acute or convalescent COVID-19.

This chain uses TRBV4-1 with TRBJ1-6, with 8 positions matching TRBD1. V trimming: 2 bases; J trimming: 8 bases; junction bases outside the gene matches: 11. The CDR3 sequence is 17 residues long. Germline loops: CDR1 MGHRA, CDR2 YSYEKL. CDR3 amino acids: CASSQPYDRGLYSPLHF. The CDR3 nucleotides read TGCGCCAGCAGCCAACCCTATGACAGGGGCCTCTATTCACCCCTCCACTTT.

This clone was seen a few times. The chain combines TRBV2 with TRBJ1-2, with 9 bases fitting TRBD1. CDR1 SNHLY and CDR2 FYNNEI come from the germline V gene. The CDR3 has 14 residues. Germline trimming cut 5 bases from V and 2 bases from J; bases unmatched to any gene: 3. CDR3 region: CASSPGTGNYGYTF. CDR3 sequence (DNA): TGTGCCAGCAGTCCCGGGACAGGGAACTATGGCTACACCTTC.

The gene calls are TRBV7-3 and TRBJ2-7; possible D gene TRBD2, 7 bases. CDR3 length: 15 amino acids. V was cut by 2 bases and J by 4 bases, with 15 bases left in between. Germline loops: CDR1 SGHTA, CDR2 FQGTGA. CDR3 in amino acids: CASSLGGGRSYEQYF. CDR3 nucleotide sequence: TGTGCCAGCAGCTTAGGCGGGGGCCGGAGTTACGAGCAGTACTTC. Looking up the rest from reference TRBV7-3 and TRBJ2-7 gives the full variable domain: GAGVSQTPSNKVTEKGKYVELRCDPISGHTALYWYRQSLGQGPEFLIYFQGTGAADDSGLPNDRFFAVRPEGSVSTLKIQRTERGDSAVYLCASSLGGGRSYEQYFGPGTRLTVT.

The chain has TRBV2 and TRBJ1-2; D is undetermined. V lost 4 bases to trimming and J lost 4 bases, with 4 bases between them. The CDR3 is 11 amino acids. Germline lookup yields CDR1 SNHLY and CDR2 FYNNEI. The CDR3 sequence is CASSALYGYTF. CDR3 bases: TGTGCCAGCAGTGCCCTCTATGGCTACACCTTC.

As to this clone: A read error may account for a junction end that differs from germline. The rearrangement links TRBV15 to TRBJ2-7; 9 bases are a match to TRBD1. Germline assignment: CDR1 LNHNV and CDR2 YYDKDF (reference sequence). This CDR3 is built from 11 residues. The CDR3 DNA follows: TGTGCCACCAGCGGAGACAGGGGGAAGTACTTC. The encoded protein is CATSGDRGKYF.

The J gene is TRBJ2-7, the V gene TRBV2; 10 bases agree with TRBD1. V trimming: 6 bases; J trimming: 2 bases; junction bases outside the gene matches: 7. Germline values: CDR1 SNHLY, CDR2 FYNNEI. The CDR3 length is 15 residues. This CDR3 is CASSLDRGRTYEQYF. Here the CDR3 DNA reads TGTGCCAGCAGCCTTGACAGGGGGCGCACCTACGAGCAGTACTTC.

CDR3 DNA: TGCGCCAGCAGCCAAGAGCCAGGGGGTGTTTCCGGGGAGCTGTTTTTT. Protein product: CASSQEPGGVSGELFF. The chain is built from TRBV4-1 and TRBJ2-2; 7 nucleotides align to TRBD1. The germline gives CDR1 MGHRA, CDR2 YSYEKL. Losses at the gene ends were 0 bases for V and 6 bases for J; bases not matched to a gene: 7. The CDR3 loop spans 16 amino acids.

The CDR3 is CASGAGGYNEQFF. DNA for the CDR3: TGTGCCAGCGGCGCAGGAGGATACAATGAGCAGTTCTTC. This sequence joins TRBV12-3 or TRBV12-4 and TRBJ2-1; D is possibly TRBD2 (5 bases). There are 13 residues in the CDR3. Deletions cut 8 bases from V and 4 bases from J, with 12 bases between.

The V and J genes are TRBV7-9 and TRBJ1-4; possibly TRBD1 for D (6 bases). The CDR3 spans 13 residues. V lost 2 bases and J 10 bases, leaving 11 bases between the germline ends. The germline V gene has CDR1 SEHNR and CDR2 FQNEAQ (reference sequence). CDR3 protein: CASSLTDSGKLFF. The DNA for the CDR3 is TGTGCCAGCAGCTTAACGGACAGCGGAAAACTGTTTTTT.

This chain uses TRBV29-1 with TRBJ2-7; D is unresolved. Trimming removed 6 bases at V and 7 bases at J, with 16 bases between. The germline V gene encodes CDR1 SQVTM and CDR2 ANQGSEA. This CDR3 contains 12 residues. As DNA, the CDR3 is TGCAGCGTGAGTCCCTCAAGCTCGGAGCAGTACTTC. Translating it yields CSVSPSSSEQYF.